One and the same sample provided the 2 T cell receptor beta chains below, sequenced in a study of T cells in Graves' hyperthyroidism and ophthalmopathy. Amplified TCR beta CDR3 regions came from RNA transcripts. Initially, a first-round RT-PCR of the TCR CDR3 employed the HTBI primer set. Each CDR3 protein is one row after TCRdb ran MiXCR on the multiplex PCR reads. The repertoire holds hundreds of thousands of distinct CDR3 sequences, with roughly 13% as singletons. The sequenced sample consisted of blood. The receptors come from a woman in her 40s with Graves' ophthalmopathy.

V gene TRBV12-3 or TRBV12-4 combines with J gene TRBJ2-2; 11 bases agree with TRBD1. J lost 4 bases, V lost 2 bases, and 3 bases had no gene match. The length of the CDR3 is 16 residues. In nucleotides, the CDR3 is TGTGCCAGCAGTTTACGAGGACAGGGGGCCACCGGGGAGCTGTTTTTT. It is translated as CASSLRGQGATGELFF.

This clonotype was seen at least ten times. This chain links TRBV5-6 with TRBJ1-2, with TRBD1 as a possible D gene (5 bases). The CDR3 is 12 amino acids. The germline V gene has CDR1 SGHDT and CDR2 YYEEEE. V was shortened by 2 bases and J by 12 bases, with 14 bases between the two germline ends. CDR3 bases: TGTGCCAGCAGCTTCGGGGGGGGGGATCACACCTTC. It codes for CASSFGGGDHTF.